This T cell receptor beta chain appears in the sequencing data of a study of T cell repertoires in cytomegalovirus infection. As for the study in general: It was the public TCR beta signatures that indicated both CMV infection and matching HLA type.

One entry per CDR3 protein results from TCRdb running MiXCR on the reads. The profile shows 300,000 to 400,000 distinct CDR3 sequences, 20% to 25% of them singletons. The germline V gene has CDR1 SGHTA and CDR2 FQGNSA. Trimming left V 1 base short and J 10 bases short, with 11 bases between. The CDR3 runs 13 residues. This clonotype showed up many times. Its antigen is not identified. V and J are TRBV7-2 and TRBJ2-1; no clear D gene. This TCR came from a human donor in good health (CMV status not recorded). Some clones in this sample may be carry-over from other donors' samples. The sequenced sample was cultured PBMCs, obtained from culture after CMV antigen stimulation. This CDR3 is CASSLVRYQEQFF. The CDR3 nucleotides read TGTGCCAGCAGCTTAGTCCGCTATCAGGAGCAGTTCTTC.